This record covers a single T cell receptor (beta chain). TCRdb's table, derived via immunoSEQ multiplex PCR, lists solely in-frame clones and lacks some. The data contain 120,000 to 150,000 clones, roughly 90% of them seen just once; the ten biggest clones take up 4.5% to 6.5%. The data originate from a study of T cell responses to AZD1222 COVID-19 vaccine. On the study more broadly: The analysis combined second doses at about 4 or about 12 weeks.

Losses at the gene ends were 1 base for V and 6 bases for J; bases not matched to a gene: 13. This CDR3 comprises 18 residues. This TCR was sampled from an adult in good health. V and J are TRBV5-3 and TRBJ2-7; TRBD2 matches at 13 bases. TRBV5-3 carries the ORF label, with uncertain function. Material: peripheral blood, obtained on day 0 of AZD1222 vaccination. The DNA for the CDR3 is TGTGCCAGAAGCTTGCAACTAGCGGGAGGGCAATTTATTAGCGAGCAGTACTTC. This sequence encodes CARSLQLAGGQFISEQYF.